Sequencing of this T cell receptor beta chain was carried out in a study of breast tumors, draining lymph nodes, adjacent tissues. Study-wide results and caveats: That most tumor T cells come from lymph nodes remained unproven. Tumor repertoires ranked between lymph nodes and nontumor tissue in diversity, with V and J gene preferences.

A note on this clonotype: As yet, its antigen is unknown.

V lost 3 bases, J lost 4 bases, and 4 bases stayed unmatched. The germline V gene encodes CDR1 SEHNR and CDR2 FQNEAQ (reference sequence). This CDR3 has 14 amino acids. MiXCR, applied by TCRdb to the multiplex PCR reads, yields one record per CDR3 protein. The sample contains 17,000 or so distinct CDR3 sequences, 63% of which appear only once. The V gene is TRBV7-9, the J gene TRBJ2-3; TRBD1 agrees at 7 bases. The clonotype comes from a female donor with breast cancer. Some clones in this sample may be carry-over from other donors' samples. Sample: tumor-adjacent breast tissue. The DNA for the CDR3 is TGTGCCAGCAGCTTGAGGGACAGCGCAGATACGCAGTATTTT. Translation: CASSLRDSADTQYF.